The 4 T cell receptor beta chains below were found in one sample sequenced in a study of glioma-infiltrating T cells. The iRepertoire nested amplicon-rescue multiplex PCR amplified TCR alpha and beta CDR3s from RNA. TCRdb reanalysed the multiplex PCR reads using MiXCR and keeps one entry per CDR3 protein. The sample records more than 350,000 distinct CDR3 sequences, roughly 41% being singletons. Material for sequencing was glioma tissue, nonneoplastic brain tissue, or PBMCs (not recorded which). These receptors were collected from a human donor with low-grade glioma or glioblastoma, undergoing nonglioma brain surgery, or in good health (not recorded which).

The V and J genes are TRBV9 and TRBJ1-2; 7 positions match TRBD1. Germline CDR1 and CDR2: SGDLS and YYNGEE. J was trimmed by 2 bases and V by 3 bases; bases with no gene match: 7. The CDR3 loop spans 15 amino acids. CDR3 sequence: CASSARTGNNYGYTF. CDR3 nucleotides: TGTGCCAGCAGCGCCCGGACAGGAAACAACTATGGCTACACCTTC. Drawing the rest from reference TRBV9 and TRBJ1-2, the complete variable domain is DSGVTQTPKHLITATGQRVTLRCSPRSGDLSVYWYQQSLDQGLQFLIQYYNGEERAKGNILERFSAQQFPDLHSELNLSSLELGDSALYFCASSARTGNNYGYTFGSGTRLTVV.

This clonotype was detected ten times or more. This chain joins TRBV6-1 and TRBJ1-2; 9 bases line up with TRBD1. V dropped 6 bases and J dropped 5; count of bases not matched to a gene: 10. The CDR3 totals 15 residues. CDR1 is MNHNS and CDR2 is SASEGT in the germline V gene. The CDR3 protein is CASRFNRGLGYGYTF. CDR3 coding DNA: TGTGCCAGCAGGTTCAACAGGGGGCTTGGGTATGGCTACACCTTC.

The rearrangement joins TRBV7-2 to TRBJ2-1, with D maybe TRBD2 (5 bases). The CDR3 has 15 residues. Between the trimmed V and J ends, which lost 4 bases and 7 bases, there was a span of 17 bases. Germline assignment: CDR1 SGHTA and CDR2 FQGNSA. The CDR3 loop is CASSYAKGRANEQFF. The CDR3 DNA reads TGTGCCAGCAGCTATGCAAAAGGGCGGGCGAATGAGCAGTTCTTC.

As regards this clonotype: With a much larger clone just one base away, this may be a read error. This rearrangement joins TRBV15 to TRBJ2-3; 8 nucleotides agree with TRBD1. Per the germline V gene, CDR1 is LNHNV and CDR2 is YYDKDF (reference sequence). This CDR3 is built from 18 residues. The CDR3 region has the DNA TGTGCCACCAGCAGGATCTCTCAGGGGGCCGGGGTCACAGATACGCAGTGTTTT. The encoded protein is CATSRISQGAGVTDTQCF.